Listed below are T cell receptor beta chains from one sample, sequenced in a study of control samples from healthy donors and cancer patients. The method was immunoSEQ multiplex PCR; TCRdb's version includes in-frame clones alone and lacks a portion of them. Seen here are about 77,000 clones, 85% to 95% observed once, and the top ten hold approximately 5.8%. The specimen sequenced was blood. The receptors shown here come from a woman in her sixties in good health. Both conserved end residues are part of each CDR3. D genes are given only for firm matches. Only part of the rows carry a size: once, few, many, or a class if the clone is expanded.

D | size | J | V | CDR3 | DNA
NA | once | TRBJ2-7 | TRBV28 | CASRTGTYEQYF | TGTGCCAGCAGGACCGGAACCTACGAGCAGTACTTC
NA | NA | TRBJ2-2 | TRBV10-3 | CATAPENTGELFF | TGTGCCACCGCCCCAGAGAACACCGGGGAGCTGTTTTTT
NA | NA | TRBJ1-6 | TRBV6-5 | CASSYGVGNSPLHF | TGTGCCAGCAGTTACGGAGTTGGTAATTCACCCCTCCACTTT
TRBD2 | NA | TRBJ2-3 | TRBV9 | CASSASGTGTDTQYF | TGTGCCAGCAGCGCGAGCGGGACGGGCACAGATACGCAGTATTTT
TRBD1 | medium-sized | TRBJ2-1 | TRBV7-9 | CASSSSGTGNEQFF | TGTGCCAGCAGCTCTTCCGGGACAGGGAATGAGCAGTTCTTC
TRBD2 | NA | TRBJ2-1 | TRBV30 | CACDREAYNEQFF | TGTGCCTGTGATCGGGAGGCCTACAATGAGCAGTTCTTC
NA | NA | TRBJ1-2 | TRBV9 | CASSSGRDDGYTF | TGTGCCAGCAGCAGCGGCAGGGATGACGGCTACACCTTC
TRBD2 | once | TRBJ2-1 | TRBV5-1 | CASSLRTSGSNEQFF | TGCGCCAGCAGCTTGAGGACTAGCGGGAGCAATGAGCAGTTCTTC
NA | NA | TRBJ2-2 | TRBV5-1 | CASGRGDPNTGELFF | TGCGCCAGCGGACGTGGGGACCCGAACACCGGGGAGCTGTTTTTT
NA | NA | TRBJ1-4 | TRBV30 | CAWQLSEKLFF | TGTGCCTGGCAATTGTCCGAAAAACTGTTTTTT
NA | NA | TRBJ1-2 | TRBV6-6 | CASSYETGPALVGYTF | TGTGCCAGCAGTTACGAGACGGGCCCCGCGCTCGTGGGCTACACCTTC
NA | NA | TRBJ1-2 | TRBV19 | CASKRRTDSFYGYTF | TGTGCCAGTAAACGGCGGACAGATTCTTTCTATGGCTACACCTTC
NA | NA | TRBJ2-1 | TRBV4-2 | CASSQETVNSYNEQFF | TGTGCCAGCAGCCAAGAAACCGTTAACTCCTACAATGAGCAGTTCTTC
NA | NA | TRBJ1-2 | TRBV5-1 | CASSLGRTDYGYTF | TGCGCCAGCAGCCTGGGACGGACGGACTATGGCTACACCTTC
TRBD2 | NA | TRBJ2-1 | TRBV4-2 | CASSQDRLAGPGEQFF | TGTGCCAGCAGCCAAGATCGGCTAGCGGGACCCGGGGAGCAGTTCTTC
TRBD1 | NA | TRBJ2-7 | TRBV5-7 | CASSYGTGANYEQYF | TGTGCCAGCAGCTACGGGACAGGGGCCAACTACGAGCAGTACTTC
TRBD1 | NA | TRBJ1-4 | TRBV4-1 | CASSQQPPGQLYEKLFF | TGCGCCAGCAGCCAACAACCGCCGGGACAGTTATATGAAAAACTGTTTTTT
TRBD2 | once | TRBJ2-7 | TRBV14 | CASSQDWLAGVEQYF | TGTGCCAGCAGCCAAGATTGGCTAGCGGGAGTAGAGCAGTACTTC
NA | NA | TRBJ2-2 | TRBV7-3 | CASSLASQKNTGELFF | TGTGCCAGCAGCTTAGCTAGCCAGAAGAACACCGGGGAGCTGTTTTTT
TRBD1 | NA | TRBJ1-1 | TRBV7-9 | CASSFEGANTEAFF | TGTGCCAGCAGCTTCGAGGGGGCGAACACTGAAGCTTTCTTT
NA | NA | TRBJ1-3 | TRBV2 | CASSYRRGAYGNTIYF | TGTGCCAGCAGCTACCGACGGGGGGCGTATGGAAACACCATATATTTT
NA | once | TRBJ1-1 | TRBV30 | CAWRSLNRGEAFF | TGTGCCTGGAGATCATTAAACAGAGGCGAAGCTTTCTTT
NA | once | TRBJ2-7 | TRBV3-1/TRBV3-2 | CASSQRRGQSEQYF | TGTGCCAGCAGCCAGAGAAGGGGACAAAGCGAGCAGTACTTC
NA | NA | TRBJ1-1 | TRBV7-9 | CASSFSGTSTEAFF | TGTGCCAGCAGCTTCAGCGGGACATCCACTGAAGCTTTCTTT
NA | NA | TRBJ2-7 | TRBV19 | CASSGVWGDEQYF | TGTGCCAGTAGTGGCGTTTGGGGAGACGAGCAGTACTTC
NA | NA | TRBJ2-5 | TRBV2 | CASGWGQETQYF | TGTGCCAGCGGGTGGGGGCAAGAGACCCAGTACTTC
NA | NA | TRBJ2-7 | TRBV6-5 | CASSPGSYEQYF | TGTGCCAGCAGCCCCGGGAGCTACGAGCAGTACTTC
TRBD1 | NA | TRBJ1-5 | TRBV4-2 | CASSLQGASQPQHF | TGTGCCAGCAGCTTACAGGGGGCAAGTCAGCCCCAGCATTTT
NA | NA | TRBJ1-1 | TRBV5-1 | CASRPTTEAFF | TGCGCCAGCAGGCCAACAACTGAAGCTTTCTTT
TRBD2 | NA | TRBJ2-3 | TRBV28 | CASSSYGGGTYDTQYF | TGTGCCAGCAGCAGCTATGGCGGGGGGACCTACGATACGCAGTATTTT
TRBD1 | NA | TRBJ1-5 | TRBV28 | CASSLWDRGLNQPQHF | TGTGCCAGCAGTCTCTGGGACAGGGGCCTCAATCAGCCCCAGCATTTT
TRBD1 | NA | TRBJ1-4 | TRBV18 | CASSGQGGEKLFF | TGTGCCAGCTCGGGACAGGGGGGAGAAAAACTGTTTTTT
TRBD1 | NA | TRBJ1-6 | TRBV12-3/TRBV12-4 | CASRLEGQSPLHF | TGTGCCAGCAGACTAGAGGGACAGTCACCCCTCCACTTT
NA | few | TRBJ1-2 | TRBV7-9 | CASSSRTTGMENYGYTF | TGTGCCAGCAGCTCCAGGACTACAGGGATGGAAAACTATGGCTACACCTTC
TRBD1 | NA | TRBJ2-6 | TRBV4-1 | CASSKTGANSGANVLTF | TGCGCCAGCAGCAAAACAGGGGCCAACTCTGGGGCCAACGTCCTGACTTTC
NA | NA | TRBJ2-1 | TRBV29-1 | CSVSTNNEQFF | TGCAGCGTTTCCACAAACAATGAGCAGTTCTTC
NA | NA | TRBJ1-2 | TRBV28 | CASTSSDHGYTF | TGTGCCAGCACCTCGTCGGACCATGGCTACACCTTC
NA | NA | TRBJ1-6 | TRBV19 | CASRYSYNSPLHF | TGTGCCAGTAGGTACTCCTATAATTCACCCCTCCACTTT
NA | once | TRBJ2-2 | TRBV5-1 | CASSPGPNTGELFF | TGCGCCAGCAGCCCTGGCCCCAACACCGGGGAGCTGTTTTTT
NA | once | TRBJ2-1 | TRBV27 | CASSAPGVAGHNEQFF | TGTGCCAGCAGCGCCCCGGGAGTAGCAGGCCACAATGAGCAGTTCTTC
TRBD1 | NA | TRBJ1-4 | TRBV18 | CASSPTGGGNEKLFF | TGTGCCAGCTCACCAACAGGGGGCGGTAATGAAAAACTGTTTTTT
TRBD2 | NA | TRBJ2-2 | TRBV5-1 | CASSLLSGRLTGELFF | TGCGCCAGCAGCTTGCTTAGCGGGAGACTCACCGGGGAGCTGTTTTTT
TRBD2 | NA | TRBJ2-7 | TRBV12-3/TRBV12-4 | CASRRASGYEQYF | TGTGCCAGCCGTAGGGCTAGCGGGTACGAGCAGTACTTC
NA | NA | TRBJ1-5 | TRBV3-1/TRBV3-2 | CASSQGHQSNQPQHF | TGTGCCAGCAGCCAAGGCCACCAAAGCAATCAGCCCCAGCATTTT
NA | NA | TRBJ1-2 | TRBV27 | CASSSLDRTALDGYTF | TGTGCCAGCAGTTCGCTCGACAGGACCGCGTTAGATGGCTACACCTTC
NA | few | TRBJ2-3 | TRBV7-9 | CASSQSQFTDTQYF | TGTGCCAGCAGCCAGTCACAGTTCACAGATACGCAGTATTTT
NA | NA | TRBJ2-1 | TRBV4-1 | CASSQSGRRNEQFF | TGCGCCAGCAGCCAATCCGGTCGTCGCAATGAGCAGTTCTTC
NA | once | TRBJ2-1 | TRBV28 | CASGTKTNEQFF | TGTGCCAGCGGGACAAAGACAAATGAGCAGTTCTTC
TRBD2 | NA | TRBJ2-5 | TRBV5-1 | CASSKTTSGQETQYF | TGCGCCAGCAGCAAAACCACTAGCGGCCAAGAGACCCAGTACTTC
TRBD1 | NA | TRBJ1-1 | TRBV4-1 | CASSAWTGATEAFF | TGCGCCAGCAGCGCCTGGACAGGGGCGACTGAAGCTTTCTTT
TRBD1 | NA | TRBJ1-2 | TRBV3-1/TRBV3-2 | CASSHQWQGDYNYGYTF | TGTGCCAGCAGCCACCAATGGCAGGGGGATTACAACTATGGCTACACCTTC
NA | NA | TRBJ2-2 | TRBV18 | CASSPGRDTGELFF | TGTGCCAGCTCACCGGGACGGGACACCGGGGAGCTGTTTTTT
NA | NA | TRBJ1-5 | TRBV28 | CASIGTPGGNQPQHF | TGTGCCAGCATAGGGACTCCGGGTGGCAATCAGCCCCAGCATTTT